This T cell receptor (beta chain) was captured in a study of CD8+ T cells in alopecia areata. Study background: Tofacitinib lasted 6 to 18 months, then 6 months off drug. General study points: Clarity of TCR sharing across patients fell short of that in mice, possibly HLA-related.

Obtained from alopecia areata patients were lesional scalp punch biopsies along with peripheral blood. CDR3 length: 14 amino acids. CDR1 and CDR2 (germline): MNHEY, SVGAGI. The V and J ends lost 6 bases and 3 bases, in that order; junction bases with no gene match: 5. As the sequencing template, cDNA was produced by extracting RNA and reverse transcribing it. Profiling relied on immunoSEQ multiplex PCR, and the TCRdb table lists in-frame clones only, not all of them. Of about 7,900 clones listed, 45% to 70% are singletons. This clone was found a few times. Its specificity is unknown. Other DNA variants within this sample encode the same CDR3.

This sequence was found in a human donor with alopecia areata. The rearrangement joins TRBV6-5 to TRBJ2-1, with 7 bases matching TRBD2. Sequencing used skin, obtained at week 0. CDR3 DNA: TGTGCCAGCAGCCAAGGACTAGTCTACAATGAGCAGTTCTTC. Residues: CASSQGLVYNEQFF.